What follows are 3 T cell receptor beta chains derived from one specimen sequenced in a study of blood T cell repertoires in COVID-19 (TCRdb year 2020). The method was the immunoSEQ multiplex PCR assay. The immuneACCESS repertoire file appears here via TCRdb, limited to in-frame rearrangements. These files lack a portion of the clones; in checked studies, under half of the deficit traces to unresolved V genes, and the cause of the others is not known. This sample comprises roughly 130,000 clones, roughly 84% of them detected only once. Around 9.5% of the sample is in the top ten clones. The sample taken for sequencing was peripheral blood. Receptors originate from a man in his thirties or forties with COVID-19, enrolled during active disease.

The chain carries TRBV28 and TRBJ1-1; 9 bases are a match to TRBD1. Germline-derived CDR1 and CDR2 are MDHEN and SYDVKM. With 5 bases clipped from V and 3 bases from J, the junction kept 10 bases outside the gene matches. The length of the CDR3 is 16 residues. CDR3: CASSPHRGRGDTEAFF. The CDR3, as DNA: TGTGCCAGCAGTCCCCACAGGGGGCGAGGGGACACTGAAGCTTTCTTT. Using reference TRBV28 and TRBJ1-1 for the parts outside the CDR3, the full variable domain is DVKVTQSSRYLVKRTGEKVFLECVQDMDHENMFWYRQDPGLGLRLIYFSYDVKMKEKGDIPEGYSVSREKKERFSLILESASTNQTSMYLCASSPHRGRGDTEAFFGQGTRLTVV.

The chain carries TRBV10-2 and TRBJ2-3; TRBD2 agrees at 8 bases. Germline values: CDR1 WSHSY, CDR2 SAAADI. With 6 bases clipped from V and 2 bases from J, the junction kept 10 bases outside the gene matches. The CDR3 runs 16 residues. The CDR3 nucleotides read TGCGCCAGCAGGGGCCCGGGACTAGAGATCACAGATACGCAGTATTTT. Residues: CASRGPGLEITDTQYF.

This clone was found once. This sequence joins TRBV10-2 and TRBJ1-3; D gene ambiguous. V shed 2 bases and J shed 2 bases, with 10 bases lying between them. The germline CDR1 and CDR2 sequences are WSHSY and SAAADI. The CDR3 runs 15 residues. CDR3 sequence (DNA): TGCGCCAGCAGTGAGGCCATAGTCCCTGGAAACACCATATATTTT. Its protein product is CASSEAIVPGNTIYF.